Listed below are T cell receptor beta chains from one sample, sequenced in a study of T cells after yellow fever vaccination. Via MiXCR, TCRdb re-called the 5' RACE reads, giving one row per CDR3 protein. The sample holds fewer than 400,000 distinct CDR3 sequences, over 8.5% seen once. This material consisted of CD4+ T cells sorted from PBMCs, taken 45 days after the yellow fever booster vaccination. Receptors were obtained from a young man who received the YFV17D yellow fever vaccine. Both conserved end residues are part of each CDR3. A D gene is named only where the DNA matches it firmly. Part of the rows lack a size; the others show once, few, many or a class for expanded clones.

D: TRBD2
size: NA
V: TRBV6-2/TRBV6-3
J: TRBJ2-2
DNA: TGTGCCAGCACCACGGGGGGGGCTGGCACCGGGGAGCTGTTTTTT
CDR3: CASTTGGAGTGELFF

D: TRBD2
size: few
V: TRBV20-1
J: TRBJ2-3
DNA: TGCAGTGCAAGAGGCGGGGGGAGGACAGATACGCAGTATTTT
CDR3: CSARGGGRTDTQYF

D: TRBD1
size: NA
V: TRBV4-1
J: TRBJ2-5
DNA: TGCGCCAGCAGCCCACGGACAGGGCACGAGACCCAGTACTTC
CDR3: CASSPRTGHETQYF

D: NA
size: few
V: TRBV29-1
J: TRBJ2-5
DNA: TGCAGCGCCGCCGGAGGGACAGAGACCCAGTACTTC
CDR3: CSAAGGTETQYF

D: NA
size: many
V: TRBV7-2
J: TRBJ2-3
DNA: TGTGCCAGCAGTCCAGGACCAGATACGCAGTATTTT
CDR3: CASSPGPDTQYF

D: NA
size: NA
V: TRBV4-1
J: TRBJ2-5
DNA: TGCGCCAGCAGCCAAGGGTCGTTTGGGGGCGAAGAGACCCAGTACTTC
CDR3: CASSQGSFGGEETQYF

D: NA
size: few
V: TRBV27
J: TRBJ1-4
DNA: TGTGCCAGCAGTTCCCCAGCTGGGGGTAATGAAAAACTGTTTTTT
CDR3: CASSSPAGGNEKLFF

D: TRBD1
size: many
V: TRBV7-6
J: TRBJ1-3
DNA: TGTGCCAGCAGCCGAGGGACAGCTGGAAACACCATATATTTT
CDR3: CASSRGTAGNTIYF

D: NA
size: few
V: TRBV29-1
J: TRBJ1-2
DNA: TGCAGCGTAGGCGGGGGAGCTTATGGCTACACCTTC
CDR3: CSVGGGAYGYTF

D: TRBD1
size: NA
V: TRBV12-5
J: TRBJ2-5
DNA: TGTGCTAGTGGTTCGGACAGGAAAGAGACCCAGTACTTC
CDR3: CASGSDRKETQYF

D: NA
size: NA
V: TRBV20-1
J: TRBJ2-5
DNA: TGCAGTGCTAGAGTCCAGGGGAGAGAGACCCAGTACTTC
CDR3: CSARVQGRETQYF

D: NA
size: NA
V: TRBV12-3/TRBV12-4
J: TRBJ1-1
DNA: TGTGCCAGCAGTTTCTCCCGCAGGGGCACTGAAGCTTTCTTT
CDR3: CASSFSRRGTEAFF

D: TRBD1
size: few
V: TRBV5-1
J: TRBJ1-2
DNA: TGCGCCAGCAGCTCGGGACAGGCCCCGACCAACTATGGCTACACCTTC
CDR3: CASSSGQAPTNYGYTF

D: NA
size: few
V: TRBV7-9
J: TRBJ1-4
DNA: TGTGCCAGCACCCAGACAGCCATTAATGAAAAACTGTTTTTT
CDR3: CASTQTAINEKLFF

D: TRBD2
size: few
V: TRBV7-3
J: TRBJ2-2
DNA: TGTGCCAGCAGCCTCCACTCGGGGGGGCTTGGGAACACCGGGGAGCTGTTTTTT
CDR3: CASSLHSGGLGNTGELFF

D: NA
size: NA
V: TRBV5-1
J: TRBJ1-2
DNA: TGCGCCAGCAGCGACGCAGGTGGCTACACCTTC
CDR3: CASSDAGGYTF

D: NA
size: NA
V: TRBV7-9
J: TRBJ1-1
DNA: TGTGCCAGCAGCTTAATCAAAGACACTGAAGCTTTCTTT
CDR3: CASSLIKDTEAFF

D: NA
size: few
V: TRBV11-1
J: TRBJ2-1
DNA: TGTGCCAGCACGAGACAGGCCCACTCCTACAATGAGCAGTTCTTC
CDR3: CASTRQAHSYNEQFF

D: NA
size: NA
V: TRBV5-1
J: TRBJ2-2
DNA: TGCGCCAGCAGCAGGGACAAGGAGCTGTTTTTT
CDR3: CASSRDKELFF

D: NA
size: few
V: TRBV7-8
J: TRBJ1-4
DNA: TGTGCCAGCAGCCCTGGGATAATCGGGGAAAAACTGTTTTTT
CDR3: CASSPGIIGEKLFF

D: NA
size: many
V: TRBV6-5
J: TRBJ2-2
DNA: TGTGCCAGCAGTCCCGGACTTCACGGGGAGCTGTTTTTT
CDR3: CASSPGLHGELFF

D: NA
size: NA
V: TRBV5-1
J: TRBJ1-2
DNA: TGCGCCAGCAGCCAGGGAAGCGAAGGAGGAGGCTACACCTTC
CDR3: CASSQGSEGGGYTF

D: TRBD1
size: few
V: TRBV7-9
J: TRBJ1-3
DNA: TGTGCCAGCAGCTCCAGGACAGGCGGAAACACCATATATTTT
CDR3: CASSSRTGGNTIYF

D: TRBD2
size: few
V: TRBV5-1
J: TRBJ2-7
DNA: TGCGCCAGCAGCTTGGCCGTGGGCGGGGGGGCCACCTACGAGCAGTACTTC
CDR3: CASSLAVGGGATYEQYF

D: NA
size: many
V: TRBV4-3
J: TRBJ2-7
DNA: TGCGCCAGCAGCCAACGTACAGGCCGACCTTCCTACGAGCAGTACTTC
CDR3: CASSQRTGRPSYEQYF

D: NA
size: NA
V: TRBV12-3/TRBV12-4
J: TRBJ1-2
DNA: TGTGCCAGCAGTTCGACGTATCACCCCCATGGCTACACCTTC
CDR3: CASSSTYHPHGYTF

D: TRBD2
size: many
V: TRBV5-1
J: TRBJ2-5
DNA: TGCGCCAGCAGTAGCAGCGCGGCTAGCGGGGATGAGACCCAGTACTTC
CDR3: CASSSSAASGDETQYF

D: TRBD2
size: few
V: TRBV2
J: TRBJ2-1
DNA: TGTGCCAGCAGGCCCCTGGCGGGGGGCCACAATGAGCAGTTCTTC
CDR3: CASRPLAGGHNEQFF

D: TRBD1
size: few
V: TRBV7-9
J: TRBJ2-5
DNA: TGTGCCAGCCAGCCGGGACAGGGTTTTTCAGAGACCCAGTACTTC
CDR3: CASQPGQGFSETQYF

D: TRBD2
size: many
V: TRBV5-1
J: TRBJ2-5
DNA: TGCGCCAGCAGCCCCCCGACCGGGGGGGCCTGGGAGACCCAGTACTTC
CDR3: CASSPPTGGAWETQYF

D: NA
size: NA
V: TRBV2
J: TRBJ1-4
DNA: TGTGCCAGCCTGGGTCAACCGGGGAATGAAAAACTGTTTTTT
CDR3: CASLGQPGNEKLFF

D: NA
size: few
V: TRBV4-1
J: TRBJ2-6
DNA: TGCGCCAGCAGCCAGAGTAGATCCTCTGGGGCCAACGTCCTGACTTTC
CDR3: CASSQSRSSGANVLTF

D: NA
size: NA
V: TRBV5-1
J: TRBJ1-2
DNA: TGCGCCAGCAGCTTGGATCCGGGTTCGCGGGTGTACACCTTC
CDR3: CASSLDPGSRVYTF

D: TRBD1
size: few
V: TRBV18
J: TRBJ1-1
DNA: TGTGCCAGCTCACTCACGACAGGGGGCTCGGACACTGAAGCTTTCTTT
CDR3: CASSLTTGGSDTEAFF

D: TRBD2
size: NA
V: TRBV6-1
J: TRBJ2-7
DNA: TGTGCCAGCATCTCGACTAGCGGGACCTACGAGCAGTACTTC
CDR3: CASISTSGTYEQYF